This T cell receptor beta chain was sequenced for a study of T cells in Graves' hyperthyroidism and ophthalmopathy. V was pared by 5 bases and J by 2 bases, with 8 bases of the junction left unmatched. The CDR3 has 15 residues. Authors of the study amplified TCR beta CDR3 regions from RNA transcripts. The HTBI primer set drove a first-round RT-PCR of the TCR CDR3. TCRdb redid the calling of the multiplex PCR reads with MiXCR, one entry per CDR3 protein. The sample includes 550,000 to 700,000 distinct CDR3 sequences, 14% to 15% of them seen just once. This clonotype has a count of ten or more. This TCR came from a woman aged 40 to 50 with Graves' ophthalmopathy. The V and J genes are TRBV12-3 or TRBV12-4 and TRBJ2-5; TRBD2 matches at 7 bases. Input material: blood. CDR3 sequence: CASSPRPSGQETQYF. The CDR3 DNA is TGTGCCAGCAGTCCTCGCCCTAGCGGACAAGAGACCCAGTACTTC.